The source of this T cell receptor beta chain is a study of blood T cell repertoires in COVID-19. About the research overall: Nucleic acid was either cDNA or gDNA, and it came from T cells, B-cell-depleted T cells, or PBMCs.

Seattle's enrolled individuals joined amid active infection and were then monitored longitudinally. Authors' analysis steps: Counts of nucleated cells, estimated from reference gene primer amplification, were obtained. Assay used: immunoSEQ multiplex PCR; TCRdb lists only in-frame clones, some missing. That table supplies the V and J calls and clone size; D and trimming were determined from the DNA. There are 90,000 to 100,000 clones in the sample; around 86% occur only once, and roughly 5.1% lies in the top ten. The source material was peripheral blood. The clonotype originates from a man between 60 and 75 years old with COVID-19, enrolled during active disease.

The CDR3 spells CASSTGGYGYTF. CDR3 sequence (DNA): TGTGCCAGTTCGACAGGGGGCTATGGCTACACCTTC. The V and J genes are TRBV19 and TRBJ1-2, with TRBD1 identical over 9 bases. Losses at the gene ends were 8 bases for V and 4 bases for J; bases not matched to a gene: 2. The CDR3 sequence is 12 residues long. From germline, CDR1 is LNHDA and CDR2 SQIVND (reference sequence).